This record concerns one T cell receptor (beta chain) sequence. The antigen is unknown. The beta constant-region primer was an equimolar mix of two oligonucleotides covering TRBC1 and TRBC2. Each CDR3 protein gets one entry after TCRdb re-called the UMI-ligation and nested PCR reads with MiXCR. The sample holds around 160,000 distinct CDR3 sequences, 17% seen once. The ends were cut back, 3 bases at V and 4 bases at J, with 8 bases in the middle. Germline CDR1 is SGHAT and CDR2 is FQDESV (reference sequence). The CDR3 covers 13 residues. These data come from a study of naive and memory T cell subsets. General study results and limits: Clonotypes here are unpaired alpha or beta chain sequences. Diversity fell and Gini index rose from naive through CM, EM, EMRA.

The V and J genes are TRBV11-1 and TRBJ2-3; D uncertain. The receptor comes from a human donor in good health. Material: naive CD4+ T cells from blood. DNA of the CDR3: TGTGCCAGCAGCTTTCCTAAGGCAGATACGCAGTATTTT. This codes for CASSFPKADTQYF.